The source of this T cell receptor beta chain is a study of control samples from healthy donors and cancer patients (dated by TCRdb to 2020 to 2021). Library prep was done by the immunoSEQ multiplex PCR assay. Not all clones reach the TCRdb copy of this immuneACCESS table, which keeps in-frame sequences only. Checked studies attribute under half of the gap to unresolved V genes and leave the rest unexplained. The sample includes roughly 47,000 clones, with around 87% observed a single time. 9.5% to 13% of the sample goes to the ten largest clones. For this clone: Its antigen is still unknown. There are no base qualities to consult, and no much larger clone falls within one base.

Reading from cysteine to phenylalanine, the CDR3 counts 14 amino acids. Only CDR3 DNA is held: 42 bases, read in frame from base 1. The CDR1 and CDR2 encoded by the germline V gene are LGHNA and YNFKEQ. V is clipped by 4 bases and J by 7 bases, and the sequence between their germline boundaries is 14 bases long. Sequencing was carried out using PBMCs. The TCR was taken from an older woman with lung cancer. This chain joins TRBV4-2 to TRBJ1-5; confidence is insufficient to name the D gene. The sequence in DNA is TGTGCCAGCAGCCCAAGAGTCCCCGGGCAGCCCCAGCATTTT. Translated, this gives CASSPRVPGQPQHF.